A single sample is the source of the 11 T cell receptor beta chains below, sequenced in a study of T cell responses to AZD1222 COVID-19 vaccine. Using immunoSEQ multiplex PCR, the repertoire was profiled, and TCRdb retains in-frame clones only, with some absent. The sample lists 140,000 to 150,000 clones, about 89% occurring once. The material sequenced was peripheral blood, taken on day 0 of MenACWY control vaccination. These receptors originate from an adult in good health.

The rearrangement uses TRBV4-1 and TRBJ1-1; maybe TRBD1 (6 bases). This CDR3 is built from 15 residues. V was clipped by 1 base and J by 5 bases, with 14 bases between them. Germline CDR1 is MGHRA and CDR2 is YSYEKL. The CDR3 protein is CASSQAQQGRTEAFF. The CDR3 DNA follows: TGCGCCAGCAGCCAAGCACAACAGGGTAGAACTGAAGCTTTCTTT.

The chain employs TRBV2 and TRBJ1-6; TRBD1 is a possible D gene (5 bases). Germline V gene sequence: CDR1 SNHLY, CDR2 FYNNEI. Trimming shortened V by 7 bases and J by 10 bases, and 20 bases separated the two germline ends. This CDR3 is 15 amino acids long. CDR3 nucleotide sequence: TGTGCCAGCACTCCCGGGGGAGGGTTTCGGTCACCCCTCCACTTT. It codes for CASTPGGGFRSPLHF.

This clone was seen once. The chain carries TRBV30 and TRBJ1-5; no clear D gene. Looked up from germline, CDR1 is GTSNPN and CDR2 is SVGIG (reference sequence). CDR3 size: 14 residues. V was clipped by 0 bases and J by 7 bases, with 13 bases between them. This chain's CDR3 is CAWSVQSGSQPQHF. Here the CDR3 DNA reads TGTGCCTGGAGTGTACAATCTGGATCCCAGCCCCAGCATTTT.

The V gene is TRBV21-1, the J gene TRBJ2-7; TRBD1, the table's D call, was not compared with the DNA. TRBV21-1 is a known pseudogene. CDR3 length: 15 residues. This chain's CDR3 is CASSDLRDRGNEQYF. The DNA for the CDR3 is TGTGCCAGCAGCGATCTCCGGGACAGGGGAAACGAGCAGTACTTC.

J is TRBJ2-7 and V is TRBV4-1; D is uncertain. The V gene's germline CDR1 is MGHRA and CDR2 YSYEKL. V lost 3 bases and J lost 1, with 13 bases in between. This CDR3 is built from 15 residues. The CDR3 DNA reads TGCGCCAGCAGCCAGCCGGGCCGAATTTCCTACGAGCAGTACTTC. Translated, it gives CASSQPGRISYEQYF.

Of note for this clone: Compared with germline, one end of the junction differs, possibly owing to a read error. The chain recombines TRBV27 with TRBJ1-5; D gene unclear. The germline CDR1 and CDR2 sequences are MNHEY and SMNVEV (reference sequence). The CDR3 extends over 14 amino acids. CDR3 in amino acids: CASSLSYDKQPQHF. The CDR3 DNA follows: TGTGCCAGCAGCTTATCATACGATAAGCAGCCCCAGCATTTT.

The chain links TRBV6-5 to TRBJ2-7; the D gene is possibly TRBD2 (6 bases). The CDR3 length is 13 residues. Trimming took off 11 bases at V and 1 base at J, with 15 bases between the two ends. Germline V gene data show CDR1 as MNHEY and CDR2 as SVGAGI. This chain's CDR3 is CASSEGSSYEQYF. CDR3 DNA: TGTGCCTCCTCGGAGGGCAGTTCCTACGAGCAGTACTTC.

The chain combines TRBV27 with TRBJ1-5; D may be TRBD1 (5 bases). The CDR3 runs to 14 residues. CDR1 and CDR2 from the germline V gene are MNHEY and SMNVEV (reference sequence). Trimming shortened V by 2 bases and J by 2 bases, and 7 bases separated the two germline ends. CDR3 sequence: CASSLRGRNQPQHF. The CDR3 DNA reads TGTGCCAGCAGTTTAAGGGGTCGCAATCAGCCCCAGCATTTT.

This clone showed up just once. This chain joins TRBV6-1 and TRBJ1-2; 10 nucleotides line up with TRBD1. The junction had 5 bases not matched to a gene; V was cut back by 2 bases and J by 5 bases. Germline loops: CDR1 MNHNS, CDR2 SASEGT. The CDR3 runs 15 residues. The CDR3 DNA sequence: TGTGCCAGCAGTGAAAAGGGACAGGGGATTTATGGCTACACCTTC. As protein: CASSEKGQGIYGYTF.

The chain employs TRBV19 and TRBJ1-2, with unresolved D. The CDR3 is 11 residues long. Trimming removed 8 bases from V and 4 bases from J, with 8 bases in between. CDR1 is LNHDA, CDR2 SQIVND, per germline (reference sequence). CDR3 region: CASRLSYGYTF. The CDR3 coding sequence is TGTGCCAGTCGACTTAGCTATGGCTACACCTTC.

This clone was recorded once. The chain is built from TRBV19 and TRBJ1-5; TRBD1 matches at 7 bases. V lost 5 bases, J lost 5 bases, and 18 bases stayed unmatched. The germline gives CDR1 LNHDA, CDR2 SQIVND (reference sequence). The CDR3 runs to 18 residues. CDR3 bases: TGTGCCAGTAGTCCGTTACAGGGGTACGCCCCGTCCCATCAGCCCCAGCATTTT. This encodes CASSPLQGYAPSHQPQHF.